The clone carrying this T cell receptor beta chain was detected ten times or more. Unique molecular identifiers were used in preparing the TCRbeta library. Each CDR3 protein gets one entry after TCRdb re-called the PCR reads with MiXCR. The sample has about 200,000 distinct CDR3 sequences, just over 14% seen once. These data belong to a study of T-cell reconstitution after alpha-beta-depleted transplantation in children. CDR3 length equals 15 residues. V shed 4 bases and J shed 4 bases, with 17 bases lying between them. The material sequenced was PBMCs from the stem cell graft donor, taken from the stem cell graft. This clonotype originated in a human donor who donated a stem cell graft to a child with acute lymphoblastic leukemia. This chain links TRBV12-3 or TRBV12-4 with TRBJ2-7; D is undetermined. CDR3 nucleotide sequence: TGTGCCAGCAGTTGGAACAACGTGAAAAAGTACGAGCAGTACTTC. Its translation: CASSWNNVKKYEQYF.